This is a list of T cell receptor beta chains from one sample in a study of T cell responses to AZD1222 COVID-19 vaccine. Assay: immunoSEQ multiplex PCR; the TCRdb copy retains only in-frame clones and omits some. The table includes about 180,000 clones, 85% to 90% detected once. The sample here was peripheral blood, taken on day 0 of AZD1222 vaccination. These receptors were taken from an adult in good health. Both conserved end residues are part of each CDR3. D genes are given only for firm matches.

cdr3_aa: CASSEAEGDFHSPLHF; v_call: TRBV2; d_call: NA; j_call: TRBJ1-6
cdr3_aa: CASTLDRVSFF; v_call: TRBV12-3/TRBV12-4; d_call: TRBD1; j_call: TRBJ1-1
cdr3_aa: CASSGGLAGVVEQFF; v_call: TRBV5-1; d_call: TRBD2; j_call: TRBJ2-1
cdr3_aa: CASSPGQGNTEAFF; v_call: TRBV7-3; d_call: TRBD1; j_call: TRBJ1-1
cdr3_aa: CSVVYIEQFF; v_call: TRBV29-1; d_call: NA; j_call: TRBJ2-1
cdr3_aa: CASSLLLAGAYNEQFF; v_call: TRBV5-1; d_call: TRBD2; j_call: TRBJ2-1
cdr3_aa: CATSEAGENYGYTF; v_call: TRBV24-1; d_call: NA; j_call: TRBJ1-2
cdr3_aa: CASSEARRVNEKLFF; v_call: TRBV2; d_call: NA; j_call: TRBJ1-4
cdr3_aa: CASRSRGTGTYEQYF; v_call: TRBV28; d_call: TRBD1; j_call: TRBJ2-7
cdr3_aa: CASSYSREKLFF; v_call: TRBV6-5; d_call: NA; j_call: TRBJ1-4
cdr3_aa: CASSLSMSGTTNEQFF; v_call: TRBV9; d_call: NA; j_call: TRBJ2-1
cdr3_aa: CATSGIQGRYTGELFF; v_call: TRBV15; d_call: NA; j_call: TRBJ2-2
cdr3_aa: CASSYGYPGQGDGYTF; v_call: TRBV28; d_call: TRBD1; j_call: TRBJ1-2
cdr3_aa: CASSLTVNGELFF; v_call: TRBV6-5; d_call: NA; j_call: TRBJ2-2
cdr3_aa: CASSTQGAGGNTIYF; v_call: TRBV28; d_call: TRBD1; j_call: TRBJ1-3
cdr3_aa: CASTAHGGGYGYTF; v_call: TRBV9; d_call: NA; j_call: TRBJ1-2
cdr3_aa: CAISEGQGGQPQHF; v_call: TRBV10-3; d_call: TRBD1; j_call: TRBJ1-5
cdr3_aa: CASVPIRGLIRNTEAFF; v_call: TRBV7-9; d_call: NA; j_call: TRBJ1-1
cdr3_aa: CASSQFVGGEQYF; v_call: TRBV14; d_call: NA; j_call: TRBJ2-7
cdr3_aa: CASSPRLAGLNEQFF; v_call: TRBV6-5; d_call: TRBD2; j_call: TRBJ2-1
cdr3_aa: CAWSSGEGQPQHF; v_call: TRBV30; d_call: NA; j_call: TRBJ1-5
cdr3_aa: CASRSGGQPSRSQYF; v_call: TRBV5-1; d_call: TRBD1; j_call: TRBJ2-5
cdr3_aa: CASSPRNTREGYGYTF; v_call: TRBV18; d_call: NA; j_call: TRBJ1-2
cdr3_aa: CASRPGQGNTDTQYF; v_call: TRBV5-5; d_call: TRBD1; j_call: TRBJ2-3
cdr3_aa: CASRVLGQPQHF; v_call: TRBV12-3/TRBV12-4; d_call: NA; j_call: TRBJ1-5
cdr3_aa: CSASSPGGNGGYTF; v_call: TRBV20-1; d_call: TRBD1; j_call: TRBJ1-2
cdr3_aa: CASSFTTAGAYNEQFF; v_call: TRBV5-6; d_call: TRBD2; j_call: TRBJ2-1
cdr3_aa: CASSFGTFTDTQYF; v_call: TRBV5-5; d_call: NA; j_call: TRBJ2-3
cdr3_aa: CASSLLGLEQYF; v_call: TRBV28; d_call: NA; j_call: TRBJ2-7
cdr3_aa: CASTTVVWEKLFF; v_call: TRBV28; d_call: NA; j_call: TRBJ1-4
cdr3_aa: CASRSGTVNEKLFF; v_call: TRBV6-6; d_call: NA; j_call: TRBJ1-4
cdr3_aa: CAWNGGRRTNEKLFF; v_call: TRBV30; d_call: NA; j_call: TRBJ1-4
cdr3_aa: CATTTPGPSSPTEAFF; v_call: TRBV10-3; d_call: NA; j_call: TRBJ1-1
cdr3_aa: CASSSGLAGSDTQYF; v_call: TRBV27; d_call: TRBD2; j_call: TRBJ2-3
cdr3_aa: CSVEEGMNTEAFF; v_call: TRBV29-1; d_call: NA; j_call: TRBJ1-1
cdr3_aa: CASTNRGHTEAFF; v_call: TRBV6-5; d_call: TRBD1; j_call: TRBJ1-1
cdr3_aa: CSARMTSEQYF; v_call: TRBV20-1; d_call: NA; j_call: TRBJ2-7
cdr3_aa: CASSQVGGGDGEQFF; v_call: TRBV3-1/TRBV3-2; d_call: NA; j_call: TRBJ2-1
cdr3_aa: CASSFATSGVPGDPGELFF; v_call: TRBV28; d_call: TRBD2; j_call: TRBJ2-2
cdr3_aa: CATSRPFGGRNEQFF; v_call: TRBV15; d_call: TRBD2; j_call: TRBJ2-1